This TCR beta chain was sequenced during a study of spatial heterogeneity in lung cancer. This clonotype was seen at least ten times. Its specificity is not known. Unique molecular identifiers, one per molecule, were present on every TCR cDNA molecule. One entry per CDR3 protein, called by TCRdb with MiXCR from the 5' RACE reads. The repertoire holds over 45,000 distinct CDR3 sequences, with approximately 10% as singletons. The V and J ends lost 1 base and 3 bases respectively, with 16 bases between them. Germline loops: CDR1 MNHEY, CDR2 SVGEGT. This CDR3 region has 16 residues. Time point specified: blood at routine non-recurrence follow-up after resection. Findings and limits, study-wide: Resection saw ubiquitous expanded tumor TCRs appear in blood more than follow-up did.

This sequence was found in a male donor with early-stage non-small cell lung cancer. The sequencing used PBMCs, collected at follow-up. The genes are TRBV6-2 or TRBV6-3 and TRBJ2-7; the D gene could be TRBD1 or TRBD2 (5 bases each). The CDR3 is CASSYFGGSYLYEQYF. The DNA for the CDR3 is TGTGCCAGCAGTTACTTTGGGGGATCCTACCTCTACGAGCAGTACTTC.